This is a list of T cell receptor beta chains from one sample in a study of regulatory T cells in long-lasting Graves disease. TCRdb processed the multiplex PCR reads anew with MiXCR; each CDR3 protein has one entry. This sample yields hundreds of thousands of distinct CDR3 sequences, of which approximately 15% are seen a single time; roughly 18% belongs to the top ten. The same sample was also used in a study of T cells in Graves' hyperthyroidism and ophthalmopathy.

The starting material was peripheral blood mononuclear cells (PBMCs), obtained at new diagnosis, from a patient treated with antithyroid drugs. The receptors here all came from a woman in her 30s with Graves disease. The CDR3 runs from the conserved cysteine through the conserved F or W. Each record gives: D gene, CDR3 length, clone size, V gene, J gene, CDR3 protein, CDR3 DNA. D genes are given only for firm matches. The size field is filled for only some rows; it gives once, few, many or a size class.

d_call: .
cdr3_length: 16
clone_size: many
v_call: TRBV18
j_call: TRBJ2-1
cdr3_aa: CASSPRKGGAMNEQFF
cdr3_nt: TGTGCCAGCTCACCTCGAAAGGGTGGGGCGATGAATGAGCAGTTCTTC

d_call: TRBD2
cdr3_length: 14
clone_size: .
v_call: TRBV10-3
j_call: TRBJ2-3
cdr3_aa: CAISQGGGTDTQYF
cdr3_nt: TGTGCCATCAGTCAGGGAGGGGGCACAGATACGCAGTATTTT

d_call: .
cdr3_length: 13
clone_size: .
v_call: TRBV12-3/TRBV12-4
j_call: TRBJ2-5
cdr3_aa: CASSFKGTETQYF
cdr3_nt: TGTGCCAGCAGTTTTAAGGGGACAGAGACCCAGTACTTC

d_call: .
cdr3_length: 15
clone_size: many
v_call: TRBV20-1
j_call: TRBJ2-5
cdr3_aa: CSASVRSGFKETQYF
cdr3_nt: TGCAGTGCTAGCGTCCGTTCGGGATTTAAAGAGACCCAGTACTTC

d_call: .
cdr3_length: 15
clone_size: many
v_call: TRBV6-1
j_call: TRBJ2-3
cdr3_aa: CASSTAGRTTDTQYF
cdr3_nt: TGTGCCAGCAGTACCGCAGGGAGGACGACAGATACGCAGTATTTT

d_call: .
cdr3_length: 16
clone_size: many
v_call: TRBV6-1
j_call: TRBJ1-3
cdr3_aa: CASSEAGVLSGNTIYF
cdr3_nt: TGTGCCAGCAGTGAAGCGGGCGTACTCTCTGGAAACACCATATATTTT

d_call: .
cdr3_length: 12
clone_size: many
v_call: TRBV20-1
j_call: TRBJ1-2
cdr3_aa: CSAQQGIYGYTF
cdr3_nt: TGCAGTGCACAACAGGGTATCTATGGCTACACCTTC

d_call: .
cdr3_length: 14
clone_size: few
v_call: TRBV19
j_call: TRBJ2-3
cdr3_aa: CASSNRRPSDTQYF
cdr3_nt: TGTGCCAGTAGTAATCGGCGGCCGTCAGATACGCAGTATTTT

d_call: .
cdr3_length: 14
clone_size: many
v_call: TRBV6-2/TRBV6-3
j_call: TRBJ2-7
cdr3_aa: CASRTRRIWDEQYF
cdr3_nt: TGTGCCAGCAGAACACGCAGGATTTGGGACGAGCAGTACTTC

d_call: TRBD2
cdr3_length: 15
clone_size: many
v_call: TRBV7-9
j_call: TRBJ2-7
cdr3_aa: CASSTTSGLTYEQYF
cdr3_nt: TGTGCCAGCAGCACGACTAGCGGCCTCACCTACGAGCAGTACTTC

d_call: .
cdr3_length: 11
clone_size: many
v_call: TRBV12-3/TRBV12-4
j_call: TRBJ1-5
cdr3_aa: CASSLGGSQHF
cdr3_nt: TGTGCCAGCAGTTTAGGGGGGTCCCAGCATTTT

d_call: .
cdr3_length: 13
clone_size: .
v_call: TRBV2
j_call: TRBJ1-2
cdr3_aa: CASSENRAYGYTF
cdr3_nt: TGTGCCAGCAGTGAAAACAGGGCTTATGGCTACACCTTC

d_call: TRBD1
cdr3_length: 16
clone_size: few
v_call: TRBV19
j_call: TRBJ1-5
cdr3_aa: CASSPIRDRVDQPQHF
cdr3_nt: TGTGCCAGTAGCCCTATTAGGGACAGGGTGGATCAGCCCCAGCATTTT